The present T cell receptor beta chain was sequenced within a study of T cells in Graves' hyperthyroidism and ophthalmopathy. Diagnosis relied on clinical symptoms, serum thyroxine and TRAb, thyroid ultrasound and orbital computed tomography. RNA transcripts gave rise to amplified TCR beta CDR3 regions. A first-round RT-PCR of the TCR CDR3 used the HTBI primer set. TCRdb analysed the multiplex PCR reads with MiXCR anew, one entry per CDR3 protein. The sample yields a few hundred thousand distinct CDR3 sequences, roughly an eighth seen once. Germline V lookup: CDR1 LGHDT, CDR2 YNNKEL (reference sequence). The V and J ends lost 7 bases and 5 bases, in that order; junction bases with no gene match: 7. The CDR3 length is 13 residues. There are many counts of this clonotype.

The gene calls are TRBV3-1 and TRBJ2-5; 7 bases agree with TRBD1. Sequences were obtained from blood. This clonotype originated in a woman aged 18-35 years with Graves' hyperthyroidism. The CDR3: CASNQRGPETQYF. Written as DNA, the CDR3 is TGTGCCAGCAACCAGAGGGGGCCGGAGACCCAGTACTTC.